These 5 T cell receptor beta chains came from one sample sequenced in a study of blood T cell repertoires in COVID-19. Using immunoSEQ multiplex PCR, the repertoire was profiled, and TCRdb retains in-frame clones only, with some absent. The sample lists tens of thousands of clones; roughly 74% were seen once. The specimen sequenced was peripheral blood. All receptors come from a human donor in a cohort sampled during active COVID-19.

The V gene is TRBV6-5, the J gene TRBJ2-5; 8 bases agree with TRBD2. CDR1 is MNHEY, CDR2 SVGAGI, per germline. CDR3 length: 15 residues. Trimming cost V 6 bases and J 5 bases; bases outside gene matches: 11. CDR3 coding DNA: TGTGCCAGCAGACCTAGCGGGCTTGGGGTGGAGACCCAGTACTTC. This sequence encodes CASRPSGLGVETQYF.

V gene TRBV6-1 combines with J gene TRBJ2-5; possibly TRBD1 for D (6 bases). In germline, CDR1 is MNHNS, CDR2 SASEGT. The CDR3 totals 14 residues. V was pared by 1 base and J by 7 bases, with 13 bases between. CDR3 nucleotide sequence: TGTGCCAGCAGTGAAGGGGACAAAAAGGTGACCCAGTACTTC. Translating gives CASSEGDKKVTQYF.

The chain carries TRBV6-6 and TRBJ1-1, with no clear D. Per the germline V gene, CDR1 is MNHNY and CDR2 is SVGAGI (reference sequence). The CDR3 extends over 15 amino acids. The ends were cut back, 2 bases at V and 4 bases at J, with 14 bases in the middle. The CDR3 nucleotides read TGTGCCAGCAGTTACCCTCATCGGGCGGGCACTGAAGCTTTCTTT. Translation: CASSYPHRAGTEAFF.

The CDR3 loop is CASSGQEKQETQYF. In nucleotides, the CDR3 is TGTGCCAGCAGCGGACAGGAAAAACAAGAGACCCAGTACTTC. The chain combines TRBV7-9 with TRBJ2-5; 7 bases map to TRBD1. From germline, CDR1 is SEHNR and CDR2 FQNEAQ (reference sequence). V was pared by 5 bases and J by 2 bases, with 5 bases of the junction left unmatched. The CDR3 runs 14 residues. The full variable domain, in which reference TRBV7-9 and TRBJ2-5 provide the parts outside the CDR3, is DTGVSQNPRHKITKRGQNVTFRCDPISEHNRLYWYRQTLGQGPEFLTYFQNEAQLEKSRLLSDRFSAERPKGSFSTLEIQRTEQGDSAMYLCASSGQEKQETQYFGPGTRLLVL.

The chain recombines TRBV4-3 with TRBJ1-1; D call uncertain. Trimming stripped 0 bases from V and 6 bases from J, with 11 bases between. This CDR3 contains 14 residues. Germline values: CDR1 LGHNA, CDR2 YSLEER. The CDR3 DNA reads as TGCGCCAGCAGCCAAGACGTATTTTATTCTGAAGCTTTCTTT. This sequence encodes CASSQDVFYSEAFF.